Each of the 21 T cell receptor beta chains below was sequenced from the same sample in a study of blood T cell repertoires in COVID-19 (dated by TCRdb to 2020 to 2022). Library preparation employed the immunoSEQ multiplex PCR assay. The source is immuneACCESS, and TCRdb retained only in-frame sequences with V and J called. Part of the clones is not carried over; for the studies checked, unresolved V genes explain less than half of this, and the remainder is unexplained. The sample profile shows about 140,000 clones; approximately 80% of them were found once. The ten largest clones capture 5.5% to 7% of the sample. Sample: peripheral blood. The origin of the receptors is a human donor in a cohort sampled during active COVID-19.

The V call is TRBV5-4, the J call TRBJ2-3; 15 nucleotides match TRBD2. The germline V gene encodes CDR1 SGHNT and CDR2 YYREEE (reference sequence). The CDR3 length is 17 residues. The trim removed 2 bases at V and 3 bases at J, leaving 4 bases unmatched. Written as DNA, the CDR3 is TGTGCCAGCAGCTTCGGACTAGCGGGGGGGGGAACAGATACGCAGTATTTT. It translates to CASSFGLAGGGTDTQYF.

V gene TRBV4-1 combines with J gene TRBJ1-1; D unclear. The CDR3 covers 17 residues. The germline V gene encodes CDR1 MGHRA and CDR2 YSYEKL. V was cut by 3 bases and J by 1 base, with 18 bases left in between. CDR3 nucleotide sequence: TGCGCCAGCAGCCATTATCGGGGTCGTACACGGAACACTGAAGCTTTCTTT. This gives the protein CASSHYRGRTRNTEAFF.

V is TRBV19 and J is TRBJ1-4; 7 bases map to TRBD1. Germline CDR1 reads LNHDA; CDR2 reads SQIVND (reference sequence). V was clipped by 4 bases and J by 5 bases; unmatched bases: 10. The CDR3 runs 16 residues. The CDR3 protein is CASSTTKTGSNEKLFF. The CDR3 nucleotides are TGTGCCAGTAGTACCACGAAGACAGGGTCCAATGAAAAACTGTTTTTT.

The chain is built from TRBV29-1 and TRBJ2-1, with D perhaps TRBD2 (6 bases). V was shortened by 6 bases and J by 3 bases, with 9 bases between the two germline ends. The germline V gene encodes CDR1 SQVTM and CDR2 ANQGSEA. The CDR3 covers 12 residues. The CDR3 DNA sequence: TGCAGCGTGGGAGGACGCTACAATGAGCAGTTCTTC. It translates to CSVGGRYNEQFF.

The chain joins TRBV5-1 to TRBJ1-1; 8 nucleotides line up with TRBD1. Germline lookup yields CDR1 SGHRS and CDR2 YFSETQ. Trimming took 4 bases from V and 7 from J; bases not matched to a gene: 3. The CDR3 has 12 residues. CDR3 DNA: TGCGCCAGCAGCCTTGACAGGGGTGAAGCTTTCTTT. Translating gives CASSLDRGEAFF.

The V call is TRBV5-6, the J call TRBJ2-2, with a weak D call TRBD1 (6 bases). CDR3 length equals 15 residues. V was cut by 7 bases and J by 3 bases, with 16 bases left in between. CDR1 and CDR2 (germline): SGHDT, YYEEEE. This CDR3 is CASGARQEYTGELFF. In nucleotides, the CDR3 is TGTGCCAGCGGCGCTCGACAGGAATACACCGGGGAGCTGTTTTTT.

The J gene is TRBJ2-1, the V gene TRBV29-1, with a tentative D call TRBD1 (6 bases). Deletions cut 1 base from V and 10 bases from J, with 20 bases between. The CDR3 covers 15 residues. The V gene's germline CDR1 is SQVTM and CDR2 ANQGSEA. CDR3 in DNA: TGCAGCGTTGAAGGAAGTAGCCAGACAGGAGAAGAGCAGTTCTTC. Its translation: CSVEGSSQTGEEQFF.

The chain couples TRBV28 to TRBJ2-3; 15 positions agree with TRBD2. Germline lookup yields CDR1 MDHEN and CDR2 SYDVKM. The length of the CDR3 is 21 residues. V shed 3 bases, J shed 2 bases, and the junction held 15 bases outside the gene matches. The CDR3 loop is CASSFNRVAGLAGGLTDTQYF. The CDR3, as DNA: TGTGCCAGCAGTTTTAACAGGGTGGCGGGACTAGCGGGGGGTCTCACAGATACGCAGTATTTT.

The J gene is TRBJ1-1, the V gene TRBV10-3; D might be TRBD1 (6 bases). The CDR3 contains 17 residues. Trimming removed 3 bases from V and 1 base from J, with 18 bases in between. CDR1 is ENHRY and CDR2 is SYGVKD in the germline V gene. CDR3 amino acids: CAISDSGVGSRNTEAFF. In DNA, the CDR3 is TGTGCCATCAGTGACTCAGGGGTGGGCTCCCGGAACACTGAAGCTTTCTTT.

The table lists this clone with a count of one. The V call is TRBV4-3, the J call TRBJ2-1, with D tentatively TRBD2 (6 bases). The V gene lost 3 bases and the J gene lost 8 bases, with 17 bases spanning the gap. CDR3 size: 15 residues. The germline V gene has CDR1 LGHNA and CDR2 YSLEER. In DNA form, the CDR3 reads TGCGCCAGCAGCCAGCGACTAGAGGTCTTCGATGAGCAGTTCTTC. Protein: CASSQRLEVFDEQFF.

This chain uses TRBV6-5 with TRBJ1-2, with 10 bases that match TRBD1. Germline values: CDR1 MNHEY, CDR2 SVGAGI. Trimming cost V 11 bases and J 7 bases; bases outside gene matches: 13. This CDR3 is built from 14 residues. CDR3 loop: CAATDRGRFVGYTF. The DNA for the CDR3 is TGTGCCGCCACAGACAGGGGGCGTTTTGTTGGCTACACCTTC.

V gene TRBV5-4 combines with J gene TRBJ1-2; TRBD1 aligns across 8 bases. The CDR3 covers 16 residues. Germline CDR1 is SGHNT and CDR2 is YYREEE (reference sequence). Unmatched junction bases numbered 11, after V lost 5 bases and J lost 2 bases. In nucleotides, the CDR3 is TGTGCCAGCAGTCCCACGCCCCGACAGGGGAACTATGGCTACACCTTC. As protein: CASSPTPRQGNYGYTF.

This clone was found a few times. The V gene is TRBV6-2 or TRBV6-3, the J gene TRBJ2-2; D may be TRBD1 (5 bases). The CDR3 sequence is 16 residues long. The germline CDR1 and CDR2 sequences are MNHEY and SVGEGT. V gave up 3 bases and J gave up 5 bases, with 16 bases separating them. CDR3 sequence: CASSYRRTFQTGELFF. The CDR3 coding sequence is TGTGCCAGCAGTTATCGCAGGACATTTCAAACCGGGGAGCTGTTTTTT.

V is TRBV7-8 and J is TRBJ2-1; no definite D call. Germline V gene lookup returns CDR1 SGHVS and CDR2 FQNEAQ. The CDR3 spans 16 residues. V dropped 5 bases and J dropped 1 base, with 15 bases sitting between them. CDR3 residues: CASSLSLAVSYNEQFF. The CDR3 DNA sequence: TGTGCCAGCAGCCTGTCCTTGGCGGTGTCCTACAATGAGCAGTTCTTC.

This clone was picked up a small number of times. The chain uses TRBV5-6 and TRBJ1-1; no firm D call. Germline-derived CDR1 and CDR2 are SGHDT and YYEEEE. V was clipped by 0 bases and J by 0 bases, with 15 bases between them. CDR3 length: 17 residues. In nucleotides, the CDR3 is TGTGCCAGCAGCTTGGATGTAACAGCCTCACTGAACACTGAAGCTTTCTTT. This translates into CASSLDVTASLNTEAFF.

This chain connects TRBV19 to TRBJ2-3; 9 bases match TRBD2. Germline V CDR1 and CDR2: LNHDA, SQIVND (reference sequence). CDR3 size: 16 residues. V shed 3 bases and J 5 bases; nucleotides not matched to a gene: 9. CDR3 protein: CASSIPGGGAGDTQYF. CDR3 sequence (DNA): TGTGCCAGTAGTATTCCCGGCGGGGGGGCGGGAGATACGCAGTATTTT.

CDR3 in amino acids: CASSERGQETQYF. The CDR3 DNA reads TGTGCCAGCAGTGAGCGGGGCCAAGAGACCCAGTACTTC. V usage is TRBV2 and J usage is TRBJ2-5; D is possibly TRBD2 (6 bases). The length of the CDR3 is 13 residues. Trimming took off 3 bases at V and 1 base at J, with 6 bases between the two ends. Germline V gives CDR1 SNHLY, CDR2 FYNNEI.

V and J are TRBV18 and TRBJ2-7, with 8 bases that match TRBD1. CDR3 size: 15 residues. The V gene end was trimmed by 5 bases and the J gene end by 1 base; junction bases not matched to a gene: 7. Germline V CDR1 and CDR2: KGHSH, LQKENI. DNA of the CDR3: TGTGCCAGCTCAACCGGGACAGGCGTATCCTACGAGCAGTACTTC. Translating gives CASSTGTGVSYEQYF.

This clone was detected a few times. The rearrangement joins TRBV6-2 or TRBV6-3 to TRBJ2-7, with 7 bases fitting TRBD2. Germline V gene data show CDR1 as MNHEY and CDR2 as SVGEGT. The CDR3 sequence is 15 residues long. The trim removed 4 bases at V and 12 bases at J, leaving 18 bases unmatched. This chain's CDR3 is CASSSVPVSGVVPYF. Here the CDR3 DNA reads TGTGCCAGCAGTTCCGTGCCGGTAAGCGGGGTGGTCCCGTACTTC.

This sequence joins TRBV7-2 and TRBJ2-1; 10 bases are shared with TRBD2. The CDR3 has 13 amino acids. Germline loops: CDR1 SGHTA, CDR2 FQGNSA. V trimming: 6 bases; J trimming: 10 bases; junction bases outside the gene matches: 6. The CDR3 sequence: CASRTGLATEQFF. The CDR3 DNA follows: TGTGCCAGCAGAACGGGACTAGCGACGGAGCAGTTCTTC.

The chain is built from TRBV7-2 and TRBJ2-5; no clear D gene. In germline, CDR1 is SGHTA, CDR2 FQGNSA. The V end lost 7 bases, the J end lost 7 bases, and 22 bases lay between the germline ends. CDR3 length: 15 residues. The CDR3 DNA sequence: TGTGCCAGCACCCTAAGCCCACGGTCCAGAGGGACCCAGTACTTC. This sequence encodes CASTLSPRSRGTQYF.